This T cell receptor beta chain derives from a study of blood T cell repertoires in COVID-19. Study-level background: From the United States, Italy and Spain came samples of acute and convalescent COVID-19. T cells, B-cell-depleted T cells, or PBMCs supplied cDNA or gDNA.

Per the original data handling: Amplification of reference gene primers was used by the study to estimate nucleated cell counts. Method: immunoSEQ multiplex PCR; TCRdb's copy keeps in-frame clones and lacks some. That table furnishes V, J and clone size, whereas the DNA furnished D and trimming. The sample yields roughly 230,000 clones, approximately 83% seen once. With 5 bases removed from V and 2 bases from J, the gap between germline ends came to 24 bases. The CDR3 runs to 17 residues. Germline V lookup: CDR1 GTSNPN, CDR2 SVGIG (reference sequence). This clone was found once. The chain is built from TRBV30 and TRBJ1-1, with D possibly TRBD1 on 6 matching bases. The sample consisted of peripheral blood. The TCR sequence derives from a woman in her fifties or sixties with acute or convalescent COVID-19. As DNA, the CDR3 is TGTGCCTGGGGGGGACACTTCCCGGGGAGGGTCAACACTGAAGCTTTCTTT. Its protein product is CAWGGHFPGRVNTEAFF.